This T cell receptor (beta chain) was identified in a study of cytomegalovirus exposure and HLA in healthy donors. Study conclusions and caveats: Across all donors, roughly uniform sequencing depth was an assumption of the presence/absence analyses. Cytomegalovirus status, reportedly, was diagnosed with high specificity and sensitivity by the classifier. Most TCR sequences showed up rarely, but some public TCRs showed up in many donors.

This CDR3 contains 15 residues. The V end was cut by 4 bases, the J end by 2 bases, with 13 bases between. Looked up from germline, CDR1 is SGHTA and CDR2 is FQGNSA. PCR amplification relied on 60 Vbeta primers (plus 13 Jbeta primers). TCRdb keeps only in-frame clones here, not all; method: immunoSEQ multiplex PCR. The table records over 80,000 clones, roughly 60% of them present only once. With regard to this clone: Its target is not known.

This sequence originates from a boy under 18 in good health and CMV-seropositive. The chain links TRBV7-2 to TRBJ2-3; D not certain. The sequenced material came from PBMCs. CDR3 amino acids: CASSSIVSNTDTQYF. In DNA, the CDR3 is TGTGCCAGCAGCTCAATAGTGTCGAACACAGATACGCAGTATTTT.